This TCR beta chain was documented in a study of metastatic and nonmetastatic thyroid tumors. Study as a whole: Repertoires were compared across blood and tumor or nodule tissue from malignant and benign thyroid patients. Study-level findings and limits: Reports indicated that malignant thyroid tumors showed significantly higher TCR beta diversity than benign nodules did, in blood and tumor.

Patients had received no treatment of any kind before thyroid surgery. This CDR3 contains 14 residues. The germline V and J ends were trimmed by 2 bases and 2 bases, with 7 bases remaining between them. The germline V gene has CDR1 KGHSH and CDR2 LQKENI. Original processing notes: Clinicopathological groups of papillary thyroid cancer showed CDR3 differences that were used to build a distant-metastasis classifier. TCRdb redid the clone calls on the PCR reads using MiXCR. None of the V and J calls come from the authors' own analysis; TCRdb made them. The sample holds 20,000 to 25,000 clones, approximately 12% seen once. For this clone: Its antigen is not identified.

V and J are TRBV18 and TRBJ2-1; no clear D. Material for sequencing was blood. This receptor was identified in a male donor with papillary thyroid cancer or a benign thyroid nodule (not recorded which). Some clones in this sample may be carry-over from other donors' samples. CDR3 in amino acids: CASSPSRAYNEQFF. CDR3 nucleotide sequence: TGTGCCAGCTCACCATCCCGGGCCTACAATGAGCAGTTCTTC.